A single sample gave rise to the 2 T cell receptor beta chains below, sequenced in a study of blood T cell repertoires in COVID-19. TCRdb's table, derived via immunoSEQ multiplex PCR, lists solely in-frame clones and lacks some. Of 200,000 or so clones listed, about nine tenths are singletons. The sequenced sample consisted of peripheral blood. These receptors originate from a man aged 25-45 years with COVID-19, enrolled during active disease.

The genes are TRBV10-3 and TRBJ2-7; D may be TRBD1 (6 bases). Germline V CDR1 and CDR2: ENHRY, SYGVKD. Trimming pared 0 bases from V and 3 bases from J, leaving 12 bases between. The CDR3 loop spans 15 amino acids. This CDR3 reads CAISESDRILYEQYF. Here the CDR3 DNA reads TGTGCCATCAGTGAGTCTGACAGGATTCTCTACGAGCAGTACTTC.

The chain is built from TRBV5-4 and TRBJ1-3, with 9 bases identical to TRBD1. The J segment lost 5 bases and the V segment lost 4 bases, leaving 7 bases of the junction unmatched. The CDR3 covers 15 residues. CDR1 and CDR2 (germline): SGHNT, YYREEE (reference sequence). In DNA, the CDR3 is TGTGCCAGCAGCGTGGACAGGGGTCCCAGAAACACCATATATTTT. The encoded protein is CASSVDRGPRNTIYF.